This T cell receptor beta chain was recorded in a study of human T cells and chemical hapten exposure. Overall study findings and caveats: Donors were affected by alopecia, so their immune reaction might vary from that of healthy individuals.

As to time point: patch test 3, about 24 weeks after DPC sensitization. Treatment meaning: therapeutic diphenylcyclopropenone sensitization with weekly scalp DPC. Participating donors were patients with alopecia, aged 18 to 70 years, considered appropriate candidates for DPC. Unfractionated whole blood served as the source for total RNA extraction. Unique molecular identifiers were attached to individual cDNA molecules during library preparation. TCRdb re-derived calls from the RACE reads in MiXCR, one entry per CDR3 protein. The sample contains more than 95,000 distinct CDR3 sequences, around a quarter of which appear only once. Worth noting for this clonotype: What it binds is not known.

The CDR3 is made up of 14 amino acids. Germline CDR1 and CDR2: SGHVS and FNYEAQ. V shed 1 base and J 10 bases; nucleotides not matched to a gene: 5. This TCR came from a man aged 35 to 55 with alopecia areata. Some clones in this sample may be carry-over from other donors' samples. The chain carries TRBV7-6 and TRBJ2-3; 10 bases are a match to TRBD1. The sample in question was whole blood, obtained in connection with sensitization to the hapten diphenylcyclopropenone (DPC). CDR3 in amino acids: CASSLVGQGIAQYF. The CDR3 region has the DNA TGTGCCAGCAGCTTAGTGGGACAGGGGATTGCGCAGTATTTT.